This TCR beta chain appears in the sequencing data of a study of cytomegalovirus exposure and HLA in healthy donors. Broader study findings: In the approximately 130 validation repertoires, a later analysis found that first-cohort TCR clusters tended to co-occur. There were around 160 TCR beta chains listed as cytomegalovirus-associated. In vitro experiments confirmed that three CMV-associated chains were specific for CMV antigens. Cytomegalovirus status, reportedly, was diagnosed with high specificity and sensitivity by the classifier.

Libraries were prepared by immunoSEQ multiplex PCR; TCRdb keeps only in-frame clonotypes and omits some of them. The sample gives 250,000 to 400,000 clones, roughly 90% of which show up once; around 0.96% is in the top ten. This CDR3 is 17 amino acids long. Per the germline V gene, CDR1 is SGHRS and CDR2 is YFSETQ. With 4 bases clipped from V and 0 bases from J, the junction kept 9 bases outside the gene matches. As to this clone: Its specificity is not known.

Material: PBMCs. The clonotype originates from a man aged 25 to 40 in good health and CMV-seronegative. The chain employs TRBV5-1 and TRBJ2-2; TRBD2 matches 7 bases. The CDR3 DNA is TGCGCCAGCAGCCCCCCCGGGGCGGGGGCGAACACCGGGGAGCTGTTTTTT. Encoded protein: CASSPPGAGANTGELFF.